Shown below are 27 T cell receptor beta chains from a single sample sequenced in a study of CD8 T cells in Susac syndrome. With random hexamers, reverse transcription was performed on roughly 0.5 to 1 ug of RNA. Via MiXCR, TCRdb re-called the immunoSEQ multiplex PCR reads, giving one row per CDR3 protein. Here the sample spans hundreds of thousands of distinct CDR3 sequences, about 89% being singletons. The sequenced sample was CD8+ T cells from PBMCs. These receptors all stem from a human donor with multiple sclerosis.

The chain links TRBV15 to TRBJ2-1, with D possibly being TRBD1 or TRBD2 (5 bases each). This CDR3 is 12 amino acids long. From germline, CDR1 is LNHNV and CDR2 YYDKDF (reference sequence). The ends were cut back, 5 bases at V and 6 bases at J, with 8 bases in the middle. For the CDR3, the DNA is TGTGCCACCAGCCCTGGGGGCAATGAGCAGTTCTTC. The encoded protein is CATSPGGNEQFF.

The genes are TRBV25-1 and TRBJ2-1, with TRBD1 as a possible D gene (7 bases). The CDR3 has 12 amino acids. Germline V gives CDR1 MGHDK, CDR2 SYGVNS. V shed 7 bases and J shed 9 bases, with 13 bases lying between them. The DNA of the CDR3 is TGTGCCAGCAAAACCCAGGGGGGTGAGCAGTTCTTC. It codes for CASKTQGGEQFF.

J is TRBJ2-1 and V is TRBV25-1; D unresolved. Trimming took off 6 bases at V and 9 bases at J, with 12 bases between the two ends. This CDR3 has 12 residues. Germline CDR1 MGHDK, CDR2 SYGVNS. CDR3 sequence reads: CASRSGAIEQFF. CDR3 nucleotides: TGTGCCAGCAGGTCCGGTGCGATTGAGCAGTTCTTC.

This chain joins TRBV11-1 and TRBJ2-7; 7 nucleotides match TRBD1. The V gene end was trimmed by 5 bases and the J gene end by 5 bases; junction bases not matched to a gene: 12. This CDR3 is built from 15 residues. From germline, CDR1 is SGHAT and CDR2 FQDESV (reference sequence). In nucleotides, the CDR3 is TGTGCCAGCAGCCTAGAGGTAGCAACAGGGGACGAGCAGTACTTC. Its protein is CASSLEVATGDEQYF.

The chain combines TRBV6-5 with TRBJ2-7; 10 bases agree with TRBD2. Germline CDR1 reads MNHEY; CDR2 reads SVGAGI. V was clipped by 2 bases and J by 6 bases; unmatched bases: 19. The CDR3 extends over 19 amino acids. CDR3 region: CASSYHATGGKGLALEQYF. The CDR3 DNA follows: TGTGCCAGCAGTTACCACGCGACGGGGGGCAAGGGACTAGCGCTCGAGCAGTACTTC.

The V call is TRBV4-3, the J call TRBJ1-1; D gene unclear. The germline CDR1 and CDR2 sequences are LGHNA and YSLEER. The CDR3 spans 14 residues. V gave up 6 bases and J gave up 1 base, with 12 bases separating them. The CDR3 coding sequence is TGCGCCAGCAGGGAAACGCTGGGGAACACTGAAGCTTTCTTT. It encodes CASRETLGNTEAFF.

V and J are TRBV18 and TRBJ2-3; 14 nucleotides match TRBD2. Trimming cost V 7 bases and J 3 bases; bases outside gene matches: 3. Germline V gene lookup returns CDR1 KGHSH and CDR2 LQKENI. The CDR3 is 15 amino acids. For the CDR3, the DNA is TGTGCCAGCTGCGGACTAGCGGGAGGAACAGATACGCAGTATTTT. It specifies CASCGLAGGTDTQYF.

This chain joins TRBV5-4 and TRBJ2-2; possible D gene TRBD1, 7 bases. Germline values: CDR1 SGHNT, CDR2 YYREEE (reference sequence). The CDR3 sequence is 16 residues long. V lost 3 bases to trimming and J lost 1 base, with 13 bases between them. The CDR3 spells CASSSPGGLNTGELFF. Written as DNA, the CDR3 is TGTGCCAGCAGCTCCCCAGGGGGACTGAACACCGGGGAGCTGTTTTTT.

The chain carries TRBV7-6 and TRBJ2-1; D remains unclear. V shed 4 bases and J shed 0 bases, with 4 bases lying between them. Germline CDR1 SGHVS, CDR2 FNYEAQ. This CDR3 is 13 amino acids long. CDR3 residues: CASSSYSYNEQFF. The DNA of the CDR3 is TGTGCCAGCAGCTCCTACTCCTACAATGAGCAGTTCTTC.

This chain links TRBV5-4 with TRBJ2-1; a weak D match, TRBD1 (6 bases). The CDR3 sequence is 12 residues long. CDR1 and CDR2 from the germline V gene are SGHNT and YYREEE (reference sequence). Between the trimmed V and J ends, which lost 3 bases and 9 bases, there was a span of 10 bases. The CDR3 here is CASSSQGPEQFF. DNA of the CDR3: TGTGCCAGCAGCTCACAGGGCCCTGAGCAGTTCTTC.

The chain is built from TRBV4-1 and TRBJ1-1; D not certain. Germline CDR1 and CDR2: MGHRA and YSYEKL. Trimming left V 0 bases short and J 1 base short, with 6 bases between. The CDR3 runs to 14 residues. This CDR3 reads CASSQDAGNTEAFF. The CDR3 DNA reads as TGCGCCAGCAGCCAAGATGCCGGGAACACTGAAGCTTTCTTT.

This clonotype is a singleton in its sample. The V and J genes are TRBV7-9 and TRBJ2-7, with TRBD1 matching over 8 bases. From germline, CDR1 is SEHNR and CDR2 FQNEAQ (reference sequence). Losses at the gene ends were 3 bases for V and 5 bases for J; bases not matched to a gene: 6. This CDR3 has 14 amino acids. The CDR3 DNA is TGTGCCAGCAGCTTCGAGGACAGGGTCCACGAGCAGTACTTC. Translated, it gives CASSFEDRVHEQYF. The full variable domain, in which reference TRBV7-9 and TRBJ2-7 provide the parts outside the CDR3, is DTGVSQNPRHKITKRGQNVTFRCDPISEHNRLYWYRQTLGQGPEFLTYFQNEAQLEKSRLLSDRFSAERPKGSFSTLEIQRTEQGDSAMYLCASSFEDRVHEQYFGPGTRLTVT.

The chain couples TRBV30 to TRBJ1-2; D gene ambiguous. Trimming removed 0 bases from V and 6 bases from J, with 14 bases in between. The CDR3 extends over 14 amino acids. Germline V gene sequence: CDR1 GTSNPN, CDR2 SVGIG (reference sequence). The CDR3 loop reads CAWSVYGGPDGYTF. CDR3 nucleotides: TGTGCCTGGAGTGTATATGGAGGACCGGATGGCTACACCTTC.

This clonotype was seen only once. The rearrangement uses TRBV20-1 and TRBJ2-3; 8 bases are a match to TRBD2. CDR1 is DFQATT and CDR2 is SNEGSKA in the germline V gene (reference sequence). The junction had 12 bases not matched to a gene; V was cut back by 0 bases and J by 4 bases. CDR3 length equals 17 residues. CDR3 nucleotide sequence: TGCAGTGCTAGAGATCTCCGTGGAGCGGGGGCATCAGATACGCAGTATTTT. Amino acid sequence: CSARDLRGAGASDTQYF.

V usage is TRBV30 and J usage is TRBJ1-1, with D maybe TRBD1 (5 bases). There are 13 residues in the CDR3. Germline V lookup: CDR1 GTSNPN, CDR2 SVGIG (reference sequence). Trimming left V 4 bases short and J 6 bases short, with 15 bases between. The CDR3 DNA reads as TGTGCCTGGACTCCGGGGACGGGTGCTGAAGCTTTCTTT. Protein: CAWTPGTGAEAFF.

This clonotype was seen just once. J is TRBJ2-7 and V is TRBV27; D may be TRBD1 (6 bases). CDR1 is MNHEY and CDR2 is SMNVEV in the germline V gene (reference sequence). The CDR3 length is 16 residues. The V and J ends lost 0 bases and 0 bases respectively, with 12 bases between them. DNA for the CDR3: TGTGCCAGCAGTTTATCCCCGACAGGCAGCTCCTACGAGCAGTACTTC. Amino acids: CASSLSPTGSSYEQYF.

This clonotype was recorded only once. The chain couples TRBV27 to TRBJ2-1; tentatively, D is TRBD1 or TRBD2 (5 bases each). The germline gives CDR1 MNHEY, CDR2 SMNVEV (reference sequence). Trimming pared 4 bases from V and 0 bases from J, leaving 16 bases between. CDR3 length equals 17 residues. In DNA form, the CDR3 reads TGTGCCAGCAGTTCTACCGGGACGACGAGCTCCTACAATGAGCAGTTCTTC. It encodes CASSSTGTTSSYNEQFF.

The chain couples TRBV6-2 or TRBV6-3 to TRBJ2-1; D possibly corresponds to TRBD2 (6 bases). The CDR3 extends over 16 amino acids. Trimming removed 5 bases from V and 8 bases from J, with 22 bases in between. Per the germline V gene, CDR1 is MNHEY and CDR2 is SVGEGT. CDR3 amino acids: CASSPLGGGVGDEQFF. Written as DNA, the CDR3 is TGTGCCAGCAGTCCCCTGGGTGGAGGGGTCGGGGATGAGCAGTTCTTC.

The table lists this clonotype with a count of one. The CDR3 reads CASSLTRGDKDTQYF. In DNA form, the CDR3 reads TGTGCCAGCAGCTTAACAAGGGGGGATAAAGATACGCAGTATTTT. The V gene is TRBV7-3, the J gene TRBJ2-3; D assignment may be TRBD1 or TRBD2 (6 bases each). The germline V and J ends were trimmed by 0 bases and 5 bases, with 12 bases remaining between them. The CDR3 runs to 15 residues. Germline V gives CDR1 SGHTA, CDR2 FQGTGA. The entire variable domain, with the rest obtained from reference TRBV7-3 and TRBJ2-3, is as follows: GAGVSQTPSNKVTEKGKYVELRCDPISGHTALYWYRQSLGQGPEFLIYFQGTGAADDSGLPNDRFFAVRPEGSVSTLKIQRTERGDSAVYLCASSLTRGDKDTQYFGPGTRLTVL.

This clonotype is a singleton in its sample. The chain joins TRBV7-9 to TRBJ2-3; D remains unclear. Germline assignment: CDR1 SEHNR and CDR2 FQNEAQ (reference sequence). V gave up 5 bases and J gave up 0 bases, with 12 bases separating them. This CDR3 has 15 residues. CDR3 loop: CASSHPWVSTDTQYF. CDR3 nucleotides: TGTGCCAGCAGCCATCCGTGGGTCAGCACAGATACGCAGTATTTT.

This chain joins TRBV12-3 or TRBV12-4 and TRBJ2-3, with 9 positions matching TRBD1. V shed 6 bases and J 4 bases; nucleotides not matched to a gene: 11. This CDR3 spans 16 amino acids. CDR3 sequence (DNA): TGTGCCAGCAGCGAGAGACGGACAGGGGAGGCAGATACGCAGTATTTT. This encodes CASSERRTGEADTQYF.

The V gene is TRBV30, the J gene TRBJ1-4, with D unresolved. The CDR3 contains 15 residues. V was pared by 0 bases and J by 7 bases, with 15 bases between. The germline V gene has CDR1 GTSNPN and CDR2 SVGIG (reference sequence). CDR3: CAWSVLGLVGEKLFF. In DNA, the CDR3 is TGTGCCTGGAGTGTACTGGGCCTGGTGGGTGAAAAACTGTTTTTT.

The chain links TRBV30 to TRBJ2-7; 7 bases agree with TRBD1. V shed 3 bases, J shed 4 bases, and the junction held 3 bases outside the gene matches. The CDR3 sequence is 12 residues long. In germline, CDR1 is GTSNPN, CDR2 SVGIG (reference sequence). The chain's CDR3 is CAWSRQGYEQYF. The DNA of the CDR3 is TGTGCCTGGAGCAGACAGGGTTACGAGCAGTACTTC.

The chain employs TRBV15 and TRBJ2-5; TRBD1 aligns across 9 bases. This CDR3 is built from 19 residues. Germline lookup yields CDR1 LNHNV and CDR2 YYDKDF (reference sequence). The V gene end was trimmed by 0 bases and the J gene end by 5 bases; junction bases not matched to a gene: 16. The chain's CDR3 is CATSRDSRGLTGGGETQYF. The DNA for the CDR3 is TGTGCCACCAGCAGAGATTCGCGCGGCCTGACAGGGGGAGGTGAGACCCAGTACTTC. The variable domain in full, completed from reference TRBV15 and TRBJ2-5, reads DAMVIQNPRYQVTQFGKPVTLSCSQTLNHNVMYWYQQKSSQAPKLLFHYYDKDFNNEADTPDNFQSRRPNTSFCFLDIRSPGLGDTAMYLCATSRDSRGLTGGGETQYFGPGTRLLVL.

The chain recombines TRBV5-8 with TRBJ2-1; 10 bases fit TRBD1. This CDR3 contains 20 residues. Germline trimming cut 0 bases from V and 5 bases from J; bases unmatched to any gene: 17. Germline CDR1 reads SGHTS; CDR2 reads YDEGEE. The CDR3 protein is CASSLEPGQGFLWGDNEQFF. The CDR3, as DNA: TGTGCCAGCAGCTTGGAACCGGGACAGGGGTTCCTTTGGGGGGACAATGAGCAGTTCTTC.

With regard to this clonotype: Germline is not matched at one junction end, which may reflect a read error. The CDR3 loop is CATSGENRVRGYTF. CDR3 in DNA: TGTGCCACCAGCGGAGAAAACAGGGTACGGGGCTACACCTTC. This chain joins TRBV15 and TRBJ1-2, with D perhaps TRBD1 (6 bases). CDR1 is LNHNV and CDR2 is YYDKDF in the germline V gene (reference sequence). This CDR3 is built from 14 residues. Full variable domain (rest looked up from reference TRBV15 and TRBJ1-2): DAMVIQNPRYQVTQFGKPVTLSCSQTLNHNVMYWYQQKSSQAPKLLFHYYDKDFNNEADTPDNFQSRRPNTSFCFLDIRSPGLGDTAMYLCATSGENRVRGYTFGSGTRLTVV.

This chain joins TRBV29-1 and TRBJ2-3; 8 positions agree with TRBD2. Germline V CDR1 and CDR2: SQVTM, ANQGSEA. The V gene end was trimmed by 5 bases and the J gene end by 6 bases; junction bases not matched to a gene: 13. CDR3 length: 15 amino acids. DNA for the CDR3: TGCAGCGTTCCCTCTAGCGGGCCCCAAGGGGATACGCAGTATTTT. This gives the protein CSVPSSGPQGDTQYF.